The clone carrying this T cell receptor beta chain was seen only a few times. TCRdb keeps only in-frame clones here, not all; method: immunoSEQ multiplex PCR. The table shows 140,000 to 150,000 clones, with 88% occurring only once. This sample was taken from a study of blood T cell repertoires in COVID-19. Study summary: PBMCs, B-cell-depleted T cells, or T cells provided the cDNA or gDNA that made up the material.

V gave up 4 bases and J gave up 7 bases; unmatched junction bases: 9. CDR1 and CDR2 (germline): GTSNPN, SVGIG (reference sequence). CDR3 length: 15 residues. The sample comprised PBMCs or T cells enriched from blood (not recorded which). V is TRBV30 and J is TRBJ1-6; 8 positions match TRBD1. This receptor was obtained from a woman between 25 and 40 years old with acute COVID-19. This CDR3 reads CAWTLPDRGNSPLHF. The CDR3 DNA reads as TGTGCCTGGACTCTACCAGACAGGGGAAATTCACCCCTCCACTTT.